The next 30 T cell receptor beta chains were all read from a single sample in a study of cytomegalovirus exposure and HLA in healthy donors. 60 Vbeta and 13 Jbeta primers were used in PCR. Only in-frame clones appear in the TCRdb table, and some are missing; sequencing was by immunoSEQ multiplex PCR. In the table there are 130,000 to 150,000 clones, 78% of which are singletons. The sequenced sample consisted of PBMCs. Receptors originate from a male donor in good health and CMV-seronegative.

The rearrangement joins TRBV9 to TRBJ1-1, with D possibly TRBD1 on 6 matching bases. Looked up from germline, CDR1 is SGDLS and CDR2 is YYNGEE. The CDR3 spans 13 residues. With 4 bases removed from V and 4 bases from J, the gap between germline ends came to 11 bases. Here the CDR3 DNA reads TGTGCCAGCAGCTCGGGAGGGGGCACTGAAGCTTTCTTT. Amino acids: CASSSGGGTEAFF. The full variable domain, completed using reference TRBV9 and TRBJ1-1, is DSGVTQTPKHLITATGQRVTLRCSPRSGDLSVYWYQQSLDQGLQFLIQYYNGEERAKGNILERFSAQQFPDLHSELNLSSLELGDSALYFCASSSGGGTEAFFGQGTRLTVV.

The rearrangement uses TRBV5-1 and TRBJ2-2; D is perhaps TRBD2 (5 bases). CDR3 size: 14 residues. CDR1 is SGHRS, CDR2 YFSETQ, per germline. Trimming took 0 bases from V and 7 from J, leaving 10 bases between them. This CDR3 reads CASSLVSGIGELFF. The DNA of the CDR3 is TGCGCCAGCAGCTTGGTTTCCGGGATCGGGGAGCTGTTTTTT.

V usage is TRBV18 and J usage is TRBJ2-3, with 9 positions matching TRBD2. V gave up 5 bases and J gave up 0 bases; unmatched junction bases: 6. The germline V gene encodes CDR1 KGHSH and CDR2 LQKENI. This CDR3 is built from 16 residues. The CDR3 coding sequence is TGTGCCAGCTCATCCCTAGCGGGGTCTAGCACAGATACGCAGTATTTT. It codes for CASSSLAGSSTDTQYF.

The rearrangement uses TRBV5-1 and TRBJ1-1; 7 bases map to TRBD1. This CDR3 has 15 residues. With V trimmed by 2 bases and J by 1 base, 5 bases remained unmatched. Germline V lookup: CDR1 SGHRS, CDR2 YFSETQ. DNA of the CDR3: TGCGCCAGCAGCTTTAGGGACAGCCAGAACACTGAAGCTTTCTTT. It encodes CASSFRDSQNTEAFF.

The J gene is TRBJ2-5, the V gene TRBV6-1; unclear D gene. The germline gives CDR1 MNHNS, CDR2 SASEGT. The CDR3 runs to 11 residues. Trimming stripped 11 bases from V and 5 bases from J, with 12 bases between. The CDR3 DNA follows: TGTGCCGGCCGAGGATGGGAGACCCAGTACTTC. Translating gives CAGRGWETQYF.

This chain connects TRBV10-3 to TRBJ1-2; D is perhaps TRBD1 (6 bases). With 6 bases removed from V and 7 bases from J, the gap between germline ends came to 15 bases. CDR3 length: 13 amino acids. Germline CDR1 reads ENHRY; CDR2 reads SYGVKD. The CDR3 nucleotides read TGTGCCATCAGCGGTACAGGGTTGCGTGGCTACACCTTC. Protein sequence: CAISGTGLRGYTF.

This clone has just one count. The gene calls are TRBV18 and TRBJ2-3; 9 positions match TRBD1. The CDR3 has 18 amino acids. Germline V gives CDR1 KGHSH, CDR2 LQKENI. With V trimmed by 3 bases and J by 2 bases, 12 bases remained unmatched. CDR3 sequence reads: CASSPGGTGTGSTDTQYF. DNA for the CDR3: TGTGCCAGCTCACCGGGAGGAACCGGGACAGGGTCCACAGATACGCAGTATTTT.

This clone was detected only a few times. The gene calls are TRBV30 and TRBJ1-6; tentative D call: TRBD1 (5 bases). The V gene's germline CDR1 is GTSNPN and CDR2 SVGIG (reference sequence). The CDR3 spans 13 residues. Trimming shortened V by 5 bases and J by 12 bases, and 17 bases separated the two germline ends. CDR3 in amino acids: CAWVGRGEGPLHF. CDR3 coding DNA: TGTGCCTGGGTCGGGAGGGGAGAAGGACCCCTCCACTTT.

The genes are TRBV2 and TRBJ2-7, with 7 bases identical to TRBD1. The CDR3 sequence is 13 residues long. The V and J ends lost 7 bases and 12 bases, in that order; junction bases with no gene match: 15. The germline CDR1 and CDR2 sequences are SNHLY and FYNNEI. In nucleotides, the CDR3 is TGTGCCAGCAAAACGACAGGGACACCAGGCCCGTACTTC. This encodes CASKTTGTPGPYF.

CDR3 in DNA: TGTGCCAGCAAGGGAGTAGCTAACTATGGCTACACCTTC. It yields the protein CASKGVANYGYTF. The gene calls are TRBV5-4 and TRBJ1-2; D call uncertain. CDR1 and CDR2 from the germline V gene are SGHNT and YYREEE (reference sequence). This CDR3 is built from 13 residues. V lost 6 bases, J lost 0 bases, and 9 bases lay in between.

This sequence joins TRBV9 and TRBJ1-1; 7 bases agree with TRBD1. Germline V lookup: CDR1 SGDLS, CDR2 YYNGEE. With V trimmed by 0 bases and J by 1 base, 6 bases remained unmatched. This CDR3 spans 16 amino acids. CDR3 nucleotides: TGTGCCAGCAGCGTAGCAAGGGACAGAGAGAACACTGAAGCTTTCTTT. Amino acids: CASSVARDRENTEAFF.

The chain links TRBV10-3 to TRBJ1-2; TRBD1 matches at 8 bases. The CDR3 has 14 amino acids. Unmatched junction bases numbered 5, after V lost 4 bases and J lost 4 bases. Germline V gene sequence: CDR1 ENHRY, CDR2 SYGVKD. The CDR3 sequence is CAISAPGTGYGYTF. CDR3 DNA sequence: TGTGCCATCAGTGCCCCCGGGACAGGCTATGGCTACACCTTC.

The chain employs TRBV7-2 and TRBJ1-5; D remains unclear. Germline lookup yields CDR1 SGHTA and CDR2 FQGNSA. V was trimmed by 3 bases and J by 6 bases, leaving 21 bases between them. CDR3 length: 17 amino acids. CDR3 protein: CASSFESPGKRGQPQHF. DNA of the CDR3: TGTGCCAGCAGCTTCGAATCTCCGGGTAAACGGGGTCAGCCCCAGCATTTT. The complete variable domain, with remaining parts taken from reference TRBV7-2 and TRBJ1-5, reads GAGVSQSPSNKVTEKGKDVELRCDPISGHTALYWYRQSLGQGLEFLIYFQGNSAPDKSGLPSDRFSAERTGGSVSTLTIQRTQQEDSAVYLCASSFESPGKRGQPQHFGDGTRLSIL.

This chain links TRBV19 with TRBJ2-3, with TRBD2 matching over 11 bases. V was clipped by 10 bases and J by 4 bases; unmatched bases: 4. Germline CDR1 is LNHDA and CDR2 is SQIVND (reference sequence). The CDR3 consists of 13 residues. The CDR3 reads CATSSGGPDTQYF. The CDR3 nucleotides are TGTGCCACCTCTAGCGGGGGGCCAGATACGCAGTATTTT. Together with reference TRBV19 and TRBJ2-3, the CDR3 gives the full variable domain: DGGITQSPKYLFRKEGQNVTLSCEQNLNHDAMYWYRQDPGQGLRLIYYSQIVNDFQKGDIAEGYSVSREKKESFPLTVTSAQKNPTAFYLCATSSGGPDTQYFGPGTRLTVL.

Of note for this clone: An end of the junction differs from the germline gene, which may be a read error. The chain's CDR3 is CASSTQQGAGGYPF. CDR3 DNA: TGTGCCAGCAGCACCCAACAGGGGGCGGGGGGCTACCCCTTC. The rearrangement uses TRBV13 and TRBJ1-2; 9 nucleotides align to TRBD1. The germline CDR1 and CDR2 sequences are PRHDT and FYEKMQ (reference sequence). The CDR3 loop spans 14 amino acids. The full variable domain, rest sourced from reference TRBV13 and TRBJ1-2, is AAGVIQSPRHLIKEKRETATLKCYPIPRHDTVYWYQQGPGQDPQFLISFYEKMQSDKGSIPDRFSAQQFSDYHSELNMSSLELGDSALYFCASSTQQGAGGYPFGSGTRLTVV.

The chain has TRBV30 and TRBJ1-6, with TRBD1 identical over 7 bases. V lost 3 bases, J lost 12 bases, and 14 bases stayed unmatched. Germline V gives CDR1 GTSNPN, CDR2 SVGIG (reference sequence). The CDR3 has 15 amino acids. The CDR3 region is CAWRSNPDRVKPLHF. DNA of the CDR3: TGTGCCTGGAGATCCAATCCTGACAGGGTTAAACCCCTCCACTTT. The whole variable domain, remainder taken from reference TRBV30 and TRBJ1-6, is SQTIHQWPATLVQPVGSPLSLECTVEGTSNPNLYWYRQAAGRGLQLLFYSVGIGQISSEVPQNLSASRPQDRQFILSSKKLLLSDSGFYLCAWRSNPDRVKPLHFGNGTRLTVT.

This clone has ten or more counts. This chain uses TRBV2 with TRBJ1-4, with D possibly being TRBD1 (6 bases). Trimming pared 6 bases from V and 2 bases from J, leaving 10 bases between. The CDR3 extends over 14 amino acids. Germline-derived CDR1 and CDR2 are SNHLY and FYNNEI. CDR3 DNA: TGTGCCAGCAGGTACGACAGGACTAATGAAAAACTGTTTTTT. It is translated as CASRYDRTNEKLFF. Full variable domain (remainder filled in from reference TRBV2 and TRBJ1-4): EPEVTQTPSHQVTQMGQEVILRCVPISNHLYFYWYRQILGQKVEFLVSFYNNEISEKSEIFDDQFSVERPDGSNFTLKIRSTKLEDSAMYFCASRYDRTNEKLFFGSGTQLSVL.

With respect to this clone: A junction end diverges from the germline sequence, so it may reflect a read error. The gene calls are TRBV5-1 and TRBJ2-7, with 7 bases lining up with TRBD2. Germline V CDR1 and CDR2: SGHRS, YFSETQ. The CDR3 consists of 15 residues. Here the CDR3 reads CSSSLYREARYEQYF. The CDR3 DNA reads TGCTCCAGCAGCTTGTACCGGGAGGCCCGCTACGAGCAGTACTTC.

The CDR3 DNA follows: TGTGCCAGCAGACAGACAGGGCTAACCAACTATGGCTACACCTTC. Encoded protein: CASRQTGLTNYGYTF. This chain joins TRBV19 and TRBJ1-2, with TRBD1 matching over 7 bases. Germline V gene data show CDR1 as LNHDA and CDR2 as SQIVND (reference sequence). V lost 9 bases and J lost 2; bases outside the gene matches: 12. This CDR3 has 15 amino acids.

This clone was seen only a few times. V gene TRBV5-6 combines with J gene TRBJ1-2; D is undetermined. The CDR3 loop spans 17 amino acids. Germline-derived CDR1 and CDR2 are SGHDT and YYEEEE. The ends were cut back, 1 base at V and 1 base at J, with 17 bases in the middle. In DNA, the CDR3 is TGTGCCAGCAGCTTGTTTTCCGGAGGGTGGAATAACTATGGCTACACCTTC. Residues: CASSLFSGGWNNYGYTF. The whole variable domain, filled in from reference TRBV5-6 and TRBJ1-2, reads DAGVTQSPTHLIKTRGQQVTLRCSPKSGHDTVSWYQQALGQGPQFIFQYYEEEERQRGNFPDRFSGHQFPNYSSELNVNALLLGDSALYLCASSLFSGGWNNYGYTFGSGTRLTVV.

The gene calls are TRBV7-6 and TRBJ2-3, with D possibly being TRBD2 (6 bases). CDR1 is SGHVS and CDR2 is FNYEAQ in the germline V gene. The CDR3 contains 12 residues. V lost 5 bases and J lost 5, with 8 bases in between. CDR3 nucleotide sequence: TGTGCCAGCAGCCCGGGGGAAGATACGCAGTATTTT. It specifies CASSPGEDTQYF.

The chain joins TRBV14 to TRBJ1-6, with a weak D call TRBD1 (5 bases). The CDR3 has 15 amino acids. The V end was cut by 1 base, the J end by 7 bases, with 11 bases between. The germline CDR1 and CDR2 sequences are SGHDN and FVKESK. CDR3 sequence (DNA): TGTGCCAGCAGCCAAGCCCAGGGTGTCAATTCACCCCTCCACTTT. Residues: CASSQAQGVNSPLHF.

The V gene is TRBV2, the J gene TRBJ1-2; no clear D. Trimming shortened V by 6 bases and J by 4 bases, and 12 bases separated the two germline ends. CDR3 size: 13 residues. The germline CDR1 and CDR2 sequences are SNHLY and FYNNEI. The CDR3 nucleotides read TGTGCCAGCAGACAAATTTCGGGCTATGGCTACACCTTC. Translated: CASRQISGYGYTF.

The V call is TRBV5-1, the J call TRBJ2-3; 9 positions agree with TRBD1. The CDR3 totals 14 residues. Germline assignment: CDR1 SGHRS and CDR2 YFSETQ. V lost 4 bases and J lost 5; bases outside the gene matches: 5. The CDR3 DNA follows: TGCGCCAGCAGCCTTGGGACAGGGCGAGATACGCAGTATTTT. Translating gives CASSLGTGRDTQYF. Combining the CDR3 with reference TRBV5-1 and TRBJ2-3 gives the whole variable domain KAGVTQTPRYLIKTRGQQVTLSCSPISGHRSVSWYQQTPGQGLQFLFEYFSETQRNKGNFPGRFSGRQFSNSRSEMNVSTLELGDSALYLCASSLGTGRDTQYFGPGTRLTVL.

The chain carries TRBV4-1 and TRBJ2-3; D gene uncertain. V lost 0 bases to trimming and J lost 1 base, with 8 bases between them. The CDR3 is made up of 15 amino acids. CDR1 MGHRA and CDR2 YSYEKL come from the germline V gene. CDR3 coding DNA: TGCGCCAGCAGCCAAGACCCCGTTGGCACAGATACGCAGTATTTT. Translating gives CASSQDPVGTDTQYF.

The gene calls are TRBV30 and TRBJ2-2; 9 bases align to TRBD2. The trim removed 2 bases at V and 8 bases at J, leaving 6 bases unmatched. The CDR3 sequence is 14 residues long. The germline gives CDR1 GTSNPN, CDR2 SVGIG (reference sequence). The CDR3 region is CAWSSAGGTGELFF. The DNA for the CDR3 is TGTGCCTGGAGTTCAGCGGGGGGAACAGGGGAGCTGTTTTTT.

V gene TRBV7-9 combines with J gene TRBJ1-1; D is undetermined. The germline V and J ends were trimmed by 2 bases and 10 bases, with 14 bases remaining between them. There are 13 residues in the CDR3. Germline-derived CDR1 and CDR2 are SEHNR and FQNEAQ (reference sequence). The CDR3 loop reads CASSLPERISAFF. In DNA, the CDR3 is TGTGCCAGCAGCTTACCCGAGAGAATCTCAGCTTTCTTT.

The chain combines TRBV25-1 with TRBJ2-3; D is undetermined. The CDR3 has 14 amino acids. Per the germline V gene, CDR1 is MGHDK and CDR2 is SYGVNS. V lost 2 bases and J lost 5, with 11 bases in between. CDR3 loop: CASSEPGSEDTQYF. The CDR3 DNA is TGTGCCAGCAGTGAACCCGGCAGCGAAGATACGCAGTATTTT.

J is TRBJ2-7 and V is TRBV27; 8 positions agree with TRBD1. The V and J ends lost 5 bases and 2 bases, in that order; junction bases with no gene match: 5. Germline V gene data show CDR1 as MNHEY and CDR2 as SMNVEV (reference sequence). This CDR3 contains 14 residues. In DNA form, the CDR3 reads TGTGCCAGCAGTCCCTCGGACAGGGCCTACGAGCAGTACTTC. Translating it yields CASSPSDRAYEQYF.

Concerning this clone: An end of the junction does not agree with germline; a read error may underlie this. The gene calls are TRBV6-5 and TRBJ2-7, with 15 bases matching TRBD2. Germline V gene sequence: CDR1 MNHEY, CDR2 SVGAGI. The CDR3 is 15 residues long. In nucleotides, the CDR3 is TGTCCCAGCAGTGGACTAGCGGGAGGGCCGGGGGAGCAGTACTTC. Protein sequence: CPSSGLAGGPGEQYF.